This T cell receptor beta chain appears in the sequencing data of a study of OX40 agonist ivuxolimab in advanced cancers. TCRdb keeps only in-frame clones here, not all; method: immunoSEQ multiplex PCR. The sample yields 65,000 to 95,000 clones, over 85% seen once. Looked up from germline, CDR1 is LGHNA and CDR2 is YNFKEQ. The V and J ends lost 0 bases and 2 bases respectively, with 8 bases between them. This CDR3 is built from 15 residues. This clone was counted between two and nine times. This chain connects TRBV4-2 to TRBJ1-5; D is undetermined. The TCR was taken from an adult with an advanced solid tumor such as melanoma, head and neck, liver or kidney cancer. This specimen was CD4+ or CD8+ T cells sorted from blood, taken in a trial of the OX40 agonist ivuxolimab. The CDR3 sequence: CASSQDPDGNQPQHF. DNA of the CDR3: TGTGCCAGCAGCCAAGATCCGGACGGCAATCAGCCCCAGCATTTT.